A selection of T cell receptor beta chains follows, all from one sample in a study of blood T cell repertoires in COVID-19. Libraries were prepared by immunoSEQ multiplex PCR; TCRdb keeps only in-frame clonotypes and omits some of them. The repertoire holds 77,000 or so clones, with over 85% as singletons. Sequencing was carried out using peripheral blood. All receptors derive from a man between 50 and 59 years old with active COVID-19. Each CDR3 is given with its conserved first and last residue. Each record gives: clone size, D gene, J gene, V gene, CDR3 DNA, CDR3 protein. The D gene is left open where the match is weak. Size tells how often a clone was seen (once, few, many) or the class of an expanded clone, and some rows leave it out.

clone size: -
D gene: -
J gene: TRBJ1-1
V gene: TRBV7-3
CDR3 DNA: TGTGCCAGCAGCGTCTACAGCTACACTGAAGCTTTCTTT
CDR3 protein: CASSVYSYTEAFF

clone size: -
D gene: TRBD2
J gene: TRBJ2-3
V gene: TRBV4-3
CDR3 DNA: TGCGCCAGCAGCCGAGAAGGACTAGCGGGTTATGGCACAGATACGCAGTATTTT
CDR3 protein: CASSREGLAGYGTDTQYF

clone size: -
D gene: TRBD1
J gene: TRBJ2-7
V gene: TRBV5-8
CDR3 DNA: TGTGCCAGCAGCTTGGGGAGGACAGGGCGGGACGAGCAGTACTTC
CDR3 protein: CASSLGRTGRDEQYF

clone size: -
D gene: TRBD2
J gene: TRBJ2-5
V gene: TRBV7-9
CDR3 DNA: TGTGCCAGCAGCTTAGTTGGACGGGAGGACCAAGAGACCCAGTACTTC
CDR3 protein: CASSLVGREDQETQYF

clone size: -
D gene: -
J gene: TRBJ2-3
V gene: TRBV20-1
CDR3 DNA: TGCAGTGCCGGGGATACGCAGTATTTT
CDR3 protein: CSAGDTQYF

clone size: -
D gene: -
J gene: TRBJ1-1
V gene: TRBV25-1
CDR3 DNA: TGTGCCAGCAGTCGCGGGTCCCAGGGGTACACTGAAGCTTTCTTT
CDR3 protein: CASSRGSQGYTEAFF

clone size: -
D gene: TRBD2
J gene: TRBJ2-3
V gene: TRBV5-1
CDR3 DNA: TGCGCCAGCGGGACTAGCGGGGGGGCCGCAGATACGCAGTATTTT
CDR3 protein: CASGTSGGAADTQYF

clone size: -
D gene: -
J gene: TRBJ2-1
V gene: TRBV6-5
CDR3 DNA: TGTGCCAGCAGTTATAGCGGAATCTCCTACAATGAGCAGTTCTTC
CDR3 protein: CASSYSGISYNEQFF

clone size: once
D gene: -
J gene: TRBJ2-5
V gene: TRBV7-7
CDR3 DNA: TGTGCTAGCAGCTTAGGCAGGTCAGAGACCCAGTACTTC
CDR3 protein: CASSLGRSETQYF

clone size: once
D gene: -
J gene: TRBJ1-6
V gene: TRBV11-2
CDR3 DNA: TGTGCCAGCAGTTTACTTACAGGGAATTCACCCCTCCACTTT
CDR3 protein: CASSLLTGNSPLHF

clone size: -
D gene: TRBD2
J gene: TRBJ2-1
V gene: TRBV11-2
CDR3 DNA: TGTGCCAGCAGCTTTGGCAGAGGGACTAGCGGCTACTTTCTTGAGCAGTTCTTC
CDR3 protein: CASSFGRGTSGYFLEQFF

clone size: -
D gene: TRBD2
J gene: TRBJ2-5
V gene: TRBV28
CDR3 DNA: TGTGCCAGCAGTTTAAATGCGGGAGCACCAGAGACCCAGTACTTC
CDR3 protein: CASSLNAGAPETQYF

clone size: -
D gene: -
J gene: TRBJ1-5
V gene: TRBV4-2
CDR3 DNA: TGTGCCAGCAGCCAAGATCACTCAGGTGCATGGCCCCAGCATTTT
CDR3 protein: CASSQDHSGAWPQHF

clone size: -
D gene: TRBD1
J gene: TRBJ2-7
V gene: TRBV7-3
CDR3 DNA: TGTGCCAGCAGCTCGGGACAGGGGGAGCAGTACTTC
CDR3 protein: CASSSGQGEQYF

clone size: -
D gene: -
J gene: TRBJ1-6
V gene: TRBV7-9
CDR3 DNA: TGTGCCAGCAGCTTAGTTAGGGGGGGGAATTCACCCCTCCACTTT
CDR3 protein: CASSLVRGGNSPLHF

clone size: once
D gene: TRBD1
J gene: TRBJ2-7
V gene: TRBV6-1
CDR3 DNA: TGTGCCAGCAGCGAAATACCCGGGACAGGCTACTACGAGCAGTACTTC
CDR3 protein: CASSEIPGTGYYEQYF

clone size: -
D gene: TRBD1
J gene: TRBJ2-5
V gene: TRBV2
CDR3 DNA: TGTGCCAGCGGGGGACAGGGGGTAGAGACCCAGTACTTC
CDR3 protein: CASGGQGVETQYF

clone size: -
D gene: TRBD2
J gene: TRBJ2-3
V gene: TRBV7-6
CDR3 DNA: TGTGCCAGCAGCTCATACTCTAGCGGGGGTACAGATACGCAGTATTTT
CDR3 protein: CASSSYSSGGTDTQYF

clone size: -
D gene: -
J gene: TRBJ2-1
V gene: TRBV7-2
CDR3 DNA: TGTGCCAGCAGCTTAGCTAGCGGCTACAACAATGAGCAGTTCTTC
CDR3 protein: CASSLASGYNNEQFF

clone size: few
D gene: TRBD1
J gene: TRBJ1-6
V gene: TRBV28
CDR3 DNA: TGTGCCAGCAGTTTTCTGGTCCACAGGGGCTCACCCCTCCACTTT
CDR3 protein: CASSFLVHRGSPLHF

clone size: once
D gene: -
J gene: TRBJ1-5
V gene: TRBV21-1
CDR3 DNA: TGTGCCAGCAGCGGGTTAACCGGGACAGGGGATGTTCAGCCCCAGCATTTT
CDR3 protein: CASSGLTGTGDVQPQHF

clone size: -
D gene: TRBD1
J gene: TRBJ1-5
V gene: TRBV30
CDR3 DNA: TGTGCCTGCTCGACAGGGGATAGCAATCAGCCCCAGCATTTT
CDR3 protein: CACSTGDSNQPQHF

clone size: -
D gene: -
J gene: TRBJ1-2
V gene: TRBV7-8
CDR3 DNA: TGTGCCAGCAGCTTAGTAGGGGGGGCAGAGCCATCGGCCCATGGCTACACCTTC
CDR3 protein: CASSLVGGAEPSAHGYTF

clone size: -
D gene: TRBD1
J gene: TRBJ2-4
V gene: TRBV5-4
CDR3 DNA: TGTGCCAGCAGCTTTAGTGACAGGGAGCGGAACATTCAGTACTTC
CDR3 protein: CASSFSDRERNIQYF

clone size: -
D gene: -
J gene: TRBJ1-1
V gene: TRBV11-1
CDR3 DNA: TGTGCCAGCAGCTTATATCGGACGGGGGGGGCTGAAGCTTTCTTT
CDR3 protein: CASSLYRTGGAEAFF

clone size: -
D gene: TRBD2
J gene: TRBJ2-7
V gene: TRBV4-1
CDR3 DNA: TGCGCCAGCAGCCAAGTAACAGCGGGAGCGGCCTACGAGCAGTACTTC
CDR3 protein: CASSQVTAGAAYEQYF

clone size: -
D gene: -
J gene: TRBJ2-7
V gene: TRBV27
CDR3 DNA: TGTGCCAGCGCCTTCGGACAGTTCAGCTCCTACGAGCAGTACTTC
CDR3 protein: CASAFGQFSSYEQYF